This is a list of T cell receptor beta chains from one sample in a study of spatial heterogeneity in lung cancer. TCRdb re-analysed the 5' RACE reads in MiXCR, keeping a single row per CDR3 protein. The table has about 3,400 distinct CDR3 sequences, approximately 6% seen once. Here the sequenced sample was lung tumor tissue, taken at surgery. The receptors were gathered from a female donor with early-stage non-small cell lung cancer. Each CDR3 is given without its conserved first and last residue. The order of the fields is J gene, V gene, CDR3 protein.

J: TRBJ2-7; V: TRBV5-1; CDR3: ASSLIPSRDSSYEQY
J: TRBJ1-5; V: TRBV25-1; CDR3: ASSPGAGDQPQH
J: TRBJ2-1; V: TRBV6-6; CDR3: ASHRAGDEQF
J: TRBJ2-3; V: TRBV11-2; CDR3: ASSPPLGLAEGVGDTQY
J: TRBJ2-3; V: TRBV7-2; CDR3: ASSLAGGRVDTQY
J: TRBJ2-2; V: TRBV6-5; CDR3: ASSYLNRGGTGELF
J: TRBJ2-1; V: TRBV12-5; CDR3: ASGLAHNNEQF
J: TRBJ2-2; V: TRBV27; CDR3: ASNSLSDPLRSTGELF
J: TRBJ1-3; V: TRBV12-3/TRBV12-4; CDR3: ASSHTDSGNTIY
J: TRBJ2-7; V: TRBV20-1; CDR3: SAGTGTGAGYEQY
J: TRBJ2-1; V: TRBV7-2; CDR3: ASSLGSGTGRLDEQF
J: TRBJ1-1; V: TRBV7-2; CDR3: ASSPDRGSNTEAF
J: TRBJ2-3; V: TRBV18; CDR3: ASSPTSLADTQY
J: TRBJ2-5; V: TRBV24-1; CDR3: ATSDMGGLGTQY
J: TRBJ2-3; V: TRBV2; CDR3: AGLRDVGADTQY
J: TRBJ2-5; V: TRBV7-9; CDR3: ASSLAGTSGQETQY
J: TRBJ2-4; V: TRBV20-1; CDR3: SARDPLALTGKNIQY
J: TRBJ1-5; V: TRBV6-1; CDR3: ASSETRVVYSNQPQH
J: TRBJ2-4; V: TRBV19; CDR3: ASSPRVESNIQY
J: TRBJ1-2; V: TRBV29-1; CDR3: SVVTGSRGYT
J: TRBJ1-2; V: TRBV10-3; CDR3: AISGGQGNYGYT
J: TRBJ2-7; V: TRBV14; CDR3: ASSQWPAGPTYEQY
J: TRBJ2-5; V: TRBV7-2; CDR3: ASSRAGTTQETQY
J: TRBJ2-3; V: TRBV12-3/TRBV12-4; CDR3: ASSWTSGRGGLTDTQY
J: TRBJ2-2; V: TRBV28; CDR3: ASSSPGLAMTGELF
J: TRBJ2-7; V: TRBV25-1; CDR3: ASRKGGYNEQY
J: TRBJ1-2; V: TRBV2; CDR3: ASDEQGYSGYT
J: TRBJ2-2; V: TRBV7-6; CDR3: ASRAQGYGTGELF
J: TRBJ2-7; V: TRBV6-6; CDR3: ASSYEGTHGKQY
J: TRBJ1-2; V: TRBV20-1; CDR3: SAPGRQGIYGYT
J: TRBJ1-4; V: TRBV4-1; CDR3: ASSQAQPGEFEKLF
J: TRBJ1-1; V: TRBV20-1; CDR3: SAKGGVNTEAF
J: TRBJ2-1; V: TRBV20-1; CDR3: SASGTLAPGEQF
J: TRBJ2-1; V: TRBV3-1; CDR3: ASSHGRISNEQF
J: TRBJ2-2; V: TRBV12-3/TRBV12-4; CDR3: ASSLGGQGAGELF
J: TRBJ2-1; V: TRBV14; CDR3: ASSQAHWGSEQF
J: TRBJ2-1; V: TRBV24-1; CDR3: ATSDLSGRPGEQF
J: TRBJ2-1; V: TRBV30; CDR3: AWTPLGVGYEQF
J: TRBJ1-2; V: TRBV7-2; CDR3: ASSLGGQAPYGYT
J: TRBJ2-5; V: TRBV7-9; CDR3: ASSLRGARETQY
J: TRBJ2-1; V: TRBV12-3/TRBV12-4; CDR3: ASSLWRELNEQF
J: TRBJ2-7; V: TRBV28; CDR3: ASSFSNEQY
J: TRBJ2-1; V: TRBV4-2; CDR3: ASSQDYGYNEQF
J: TRBJ2-5; V: TRBV30; CDR3: AWSKRLAGKEETQY
J: TRBJ2-1; V: TRBV7-8; CDR3: ASSPLGGSYNEQF
J: TRBJ2-1; V: TRBV6-1; CDR3: ASTSRRVYNEQF
J: TRBJ1-1; V: TRBV27; CDR3: ASSSLTRMNTEAF
J: TRBJ2-2; V: TRBV7-9; CDR3: ASSLSGVGNTGELF
J: TRBJ2-3; V: TRBV28; CDR3: ASYSSGTTDTQY
J: TRBJ2-5; V: TRBV24-1; CDR3: ATSDLASGRETQY
J: TRBJ2-3; V: TRBV24-1; CDR3: ATSDSGLAGNTDTQY
J: TRBJ2-6; V: TRBV5-4; CDR3: ASSLGGAGRSGANVLT
J: TRBJ2-1; V: TRBV3-1; CDR3: ASSQDVLAEYNEQF